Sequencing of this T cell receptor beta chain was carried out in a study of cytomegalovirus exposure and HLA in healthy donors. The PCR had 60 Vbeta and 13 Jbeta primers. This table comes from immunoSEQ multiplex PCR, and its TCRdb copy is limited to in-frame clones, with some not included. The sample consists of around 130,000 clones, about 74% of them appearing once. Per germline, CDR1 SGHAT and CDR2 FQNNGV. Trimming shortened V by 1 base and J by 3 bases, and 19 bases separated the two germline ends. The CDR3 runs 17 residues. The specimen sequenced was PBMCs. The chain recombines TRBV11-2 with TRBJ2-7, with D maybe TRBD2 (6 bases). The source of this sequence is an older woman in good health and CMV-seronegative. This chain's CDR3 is CASSLVGGGSRYYEQYF. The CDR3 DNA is TGTGCCAGCAGCTTAGTCGGGGGTGGCAGTAGGTACTACGAGCAGTACTTC.